A selection of T cell receptor beta chains follows, all from one sample in a study of post-analysis software for immune sequencing data. TCRdb re-called the PCR reads through MiXCR, storing one row per CDR3 protein. There are 400,000 to 500,000 distinct CDR3 sequences in the sample; 39% occur only once, and under 9% lies in the top ten. The specimen was blood. The receptors shown here come from a girl aged 2 to 10 with multiple sclerosis. Each CDR3 is given with its conserved first and last residue. Fields, in order: V gene, clone size, D gene, J gene, CDR3 DNA, CDR3 protein. D genes are given only for firm matches. Rows give clone size only sometimes, using once, few, many, or a class for an expanded clone.

>TRBV7-9|few|NA|TRBJ2-3
TGTGCCAGCAGCTTAGTATACGATACGCAGTATTTT
CASSLVYDTQYF
>TRBV5-1|NA|TRBD2|TRBJ2-3
TGCGCCAGCACCCTTAATGTAGCGGGAACCGATACGCAGTATTTT
CASTLNVAGTDTQYF
>TRBV9|NA|TRBD1|TRBJ2-3
TGTGCCAGCAGCGTAGGACAGGGAACTAGCACAGATACGCAGTATTTT
CASSVGQGTSTDTQYF
>TRBV20-1|NA|NA|TRBJ2-5
TGCAGTGCTCACCTCCTGGCTAGCGAGGGGACCCAGTACTTC
CSAHLLASEGTQYF
>TRBV20-1|NA|TRBD2|TRBJ2-1
TGCAGTGCCTTACCACCTAGACTAGCGGGCGGCAATGAGCAGTTCTTC
CSALPPRLAGGNEQFF
>TRBV4-3|NA|NA|TRBJ1-6
TGCGCCAGCAGCCAAGAACCCCCCCGGCGCGGATATAATTCACCCCTCCACTTT
CASSQEPPRRGYNSPLHF
>TRBV5-1|few|TRBD2|TRBJ2-5
TGCGCCAGCAGCTTGGAGCGGGGGGGCTCCGTCGTCGATGAGCAGTACTTC
CASSLERGGSVVDEQYF
>TRBV28|NA|NA|TRBJ2-1
TGTGCCAGTAGTTTAAGGGGGAGTTATTCTGCTCTGTTCTTC
CASSLRGSYSALFF
>TRBV7-3|NA|TRBD1|TRBJ1-2
TGTGCCAGCAGGAGAACCGGGACAGATATTGCCTACACCTTC
CASRRTGTDIAYTF
>TRBV14|NA|TRBD1|TRBJ1-5
TGTGCCAGCAGCCACCGGGACAGGGTAGGACAGCCCCAGCATTTT
CASSHRDRVGQPQHF
>TRBV9|NA|TRBD1|TRBJ2-7
TGTGCCAGCAGCGTAGGGGGACAGGCTTACGAGCAGTACTTC
CASSVGGQAYEQYF
>TRBV12-3/TRBV12-4|few|TRBD2|TRBJ2-1
TGTGCCAGCAAGGGCGGCGGGAGTGGATACAATGAGCAGTTCTTC
CASKGGGSGYNEQFF
>TRBV2|few|TRBD2|TRBJ2-1
TGTGCCAGCAGTGAGGGACTAGCGAGATACAATGAGCAGTTCTTC
CASSEGLARYNEQFF
>TRBV5-1|NA|NA|TRBJ1-1
TGCGCCAGCACGGACGGACGAGGCACTGAAGCTTTCTTT
CASTDGRGTEAFF
>TRBV15|few|NA|TRBJ2-5
TGTGCCACCAGCAGAGATATCCAGGGAGCGACCCAGTACTTC
CATSRDIQGATQYF
>TRBV28|few|NA|TRBJ1-2
TGTGCCAGCAGTTTAGAGCCTAATCAAAACTATGGCTACACCTTC
CASSLEPNQNYGYTF
>TRBV28|NA|NA|TRBJ2-1
TGTGCCAGCAGTTACGTAGCGGAGGAGCAGTTCTTC
CASSYVAEEQFF
>TRBV7-2|NA|TRBD2|TRBJ2-1
TGTGCCAGCAGCTTAGAGGGACTACCCAACAATGAGCAGTTCTTC
CASSLEGLPNNEQFF
>TRBV30|NA|NA|TRBJ1-2
TGTGCCTGGAGTGTACGGATCTATGGCTACACCTTC
CAWSVRIYGYTF
>TRBV11-2|few|TRBD2|TRBJ2-5
TGTGCCAGCAGCCATAGACTAGCGGGGGGGATCGGACAAGAGACCCAGTACTTC
CASSHRLAGGIGQETQYF
>TRBV3-1|NA|NA|TRBJ2-5
TGTGCCAGCAGCCAAGAAACTGGGGAGCAGTACTTC
CASSQETGEQYF
>TRBV7-8|NA|NA|TRBJ2-1
TGTGCCAGCAGCTTAGCCAGTCTTCTTAGGGATGAGCAGTTCTTC
CASSLASLLRDEQFF
>TRBV20-1|many|NA|TRBJ1-2
TGCAGTGCTAGTTCCGGAAACTATGGCTACACCTTC
CSASSGNYGYTF
>TRBV21-1|NA|NA|TRBJ2-7
TGTGCCAGCAGCAAAGAGGCCTTTGGGCGGGACGACAAATTCGAGCAGTACTTC
CASSKEAFGRDDKFEQYF
>TRBV5-1|few|NA|TRBJ2-3
TGCGCCAGCAGCTTGGTTTGGGTCGATAGCACAGATACGCAGTATTTT
CASSLVWVDSTDTQYF
>TRBV29-1|NA|NA|TRBJ1-6
TGCAGCGTTCAGCGGGGAAGATATTCACCCCTCCACTTT
CSVQRGRYSPLHF
>TRBV5-1|few|NA|TRBJ1-4
TGCGCCAGCAGCCGAGGCCCGCTTATGCAGTCCGGCACTAATGAAAAACTGTTTTTT
CASSRGPLMQSGTNEKLFF
>TRBV5-1|once|NA|TRBJ1-2
TGCGCCAGCAGCTTCGGGGCCGGTATTGGGTATGGCTACACCTTC
CASSFGAGIGYGYTF
>TRBV19|NA|TRBD1|TRBJ2-7
TGTGCCAGTAGCGTGGACAGGGGGGAGTCCTACGAGCAGTACTTC
CASSVDRGESYEQYF